This T cell receptor (beta chain) came from a study of T cells in Graves' hyperthyroidism and ophthalmopathy. Study background: Any treatment followed the collection of peripheral blood at initial diagnosis. General study points: Ophthalmopathy stood apart from stable hyperthyroidism in a 13 V-J model.

As to this clonotype: Its antigen is unidentified.

The CDR3 contains 15 residues. Trimming at V came to 2 bases and at J to 7 bases, leaving 10 bases not matched to a gene. Per the germline V gene, CDR1 is MDHEN and CDR2 is SYDVKM. Hyperthyroidism had been newly diagnosed in patients aged 18 to 65, and its duration was under 2 months. PBMCs stemmed from under 11 ml fresh peripheral blood. TCR beta CDR3 regions were amplified from RNA. With the HTBI primer set, the TCR CDR3 went through a first round of RT-PCR. TCRdb processed the multiplex PCR reads anew with MiXCR; each CDR3 protein has one entry. The sample carries fewer than 650,000 distinct CDR3 sequences, approximately 14% recorded once.

What was sequenced was blood. The rearrangement uses TRBV28 and TRBJ2-5, with 7 bases fitting TRBD2. The sequence was collected from a woman aged 40 to 50 with Graves' hyperthyroidism. The CDR3 spells CASSLGGGYYGTQYF. CDR3 nucleotides: TGTGCCAGCAGTTTAGGGGGGGGGTATTACGGGACCCAGTACTTC.